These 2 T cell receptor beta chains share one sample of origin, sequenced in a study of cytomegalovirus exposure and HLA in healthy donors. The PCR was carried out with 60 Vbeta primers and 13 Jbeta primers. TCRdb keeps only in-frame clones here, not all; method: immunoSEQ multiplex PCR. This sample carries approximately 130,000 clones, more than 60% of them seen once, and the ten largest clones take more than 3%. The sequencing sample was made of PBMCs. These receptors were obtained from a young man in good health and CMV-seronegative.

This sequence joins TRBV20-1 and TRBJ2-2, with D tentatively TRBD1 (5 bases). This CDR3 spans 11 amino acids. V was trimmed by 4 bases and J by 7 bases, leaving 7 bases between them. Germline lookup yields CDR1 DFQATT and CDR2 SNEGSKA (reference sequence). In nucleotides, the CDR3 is TGCAGTGCTACAGGGTTCGGGGAGCTGTTTTTT. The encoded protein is CSATGFGELFF.

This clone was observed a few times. The CDR3 loop reads CASSPGQGQGYEQYF. In DNA form, the CDR3 reads TGTGCCAGTAGTCCGGGACAGGGGCAAGGCTACGAGCAGTACTTC. The chain combines TRBV19 with TRBJ2-7, with 10 bases that match TRBD1. J gave up 3 bases and V 5 bases, and 7 bases lay outside the gene matches. The CDR3 loop spans 15 amino acids. Germline V lookup: CDR1 LNHDA, CDR2 SQIVND (reference sequence).